Presented here are 26 T cell receptor beta chains from one specimen sequenced in a study of blood T cells in healthy people across ages. For the second PCR, which ran for roughly 6 to 12 cycles, a sample-barcoded 5' primer and a J-beta primer mix were used. TCRdb re-derived calls from the 5' RACE reads in MiXCR, one entry per CDR3 protein. The sample lists approximately 1.5 million distinct CDR3 sequences, about 31% occurring once. Sequencing was done on a sample of blood. Receptor source: a woman aged 25 to 45 in good health.

This clonotype came up a few times. The chain recombines TRBV20-1 with TRBJ2-7; D ambiguous. This CDR3 region has 13 residues. Germline V CDR1 and CDR2: DFQATT, SNEGSKA (reference sequence). V was shortened by 0 bases and J by 3 bases, with 9 bases between the two germline ends. The CDR3 spells CSAREPDRYEQYF. The CDR3 DNA reads as TGCAGTGCTAGAGAGCCGGACCGCTACGAGCAGTACTTC.

J is TRBJ1-2 and V is TRBV7-2, with a tentative D call TRBD1 (6 bases). The CDR3 runs to 16 residues. Germline values: CDR1 SGHTA, CDR2 FQGNSA. V dropped 4 bases and J dropped 0 bases, with 15 bases sitting between them. CDR3 loop: CASSSRGQRANYGYTF. CDR3 bases: TGTGCCAGCAGCTCCCGCGGACAGCGAGCTAACTATGGCTACACCTTC.

V gene TRBV5-1 combines with J gene TRBJ2-5; D is perhaps TRBD2 (6 bases). Germline V gene lookup returns CDR1 SGHRS and CDR2 YFSETQ. Trimming pared 9 bases from V and 11 bases from J, leaving 26 bases between. CDR3 length equals 14 residues. In DNA form, the CDR3 reads TGCGCCACCACGAGCGGGCCCGACTCCTACAAGCAGTACTTC. Protein product: CATTSGPDSYKQYF.

Many counts were recorded for this clonotype. V is TRBV10-3 and J is TRBJ2-5; 10 bases match TRBD2. The CDR3 runs 14 residues. CDR1 is ENHRY, CDR2 SYGVKD, per germline. V lost 4 bases, J lost 2 bases, and 1 base stayed unmatched. CDR3 protein: CAISGTSGQETQYF. The DNA of the CDR3 is TGTGCCATCAGTGGGACTAGCGGACAAGAGACCCAGTACTTC.

This clonotype was seen just once. This may stem from a read error, because a much larger clone lies one nucleotide away. V is TRBV29-1 and J is TRBJ1-4, with 9 bases matching TRBD1. Germline loops: CDR1 SQVTM, CDR2 ANQGSEA. This CDR3 is 15 amino acids long. The CDR3 DNA is TGCAGCGTTGAAGGCCTCGGACAGGGGAATGAAAAACGGTTTTTT. Protein: CSVEGLGQGNEKRFF.

This clonotype has just a few counts. This rearrangement joins TRBV12-3 or TRBV12-4 to TRBJ2-1; TRBD2 agrees at 7 bases. The CDR3 is 15 amino acids. The ends lost 5 bases at V and 4 bases at J; junction bases unmatched: 8. CDR3 DNA sequence: TGTGCCAGCAGTGGGGGGTCTAGCGGTTACAATGAGCAGTTCTTC. Residues: CASSGGSSGYNEQFF.

This rearrangement joins TRBV7-3 to TRBJ2-1; 8 nucleotides line up with TRBD2. The CDR3 consists of 15 residues. Looked up from germline, CDR1 is SGHTA and CDR2 is FQGTGA. The junction had 7 bases not matched to a gene; V was cut back by 5 bases and J by 4 bases. The CDR3 nucleotides are TGTGCCAGCAGCCCCGCCGGGACTAGGTACAATGAGCAGTTCTTC. Encoded protein: CASSPAGTRYNEQFF. Based on the CDR3 plus reference TRBV7-3 and TRBJ2-1, the full variable domain is GAGVSQTPSNKVTEKGKYVELRCDPISGHTALYWYRQSLGQGPEFLIYFQGTGAADDSGLPNDRFFAVRPEGSVSTLKIQRTERGDSAVYLCASSPAGTRYNEQFFGPGTRLTVL.

The J gene is TRBJ2-4, the V gene TRBV11-2; a possible D gene is TRBD2 (5 bases). Per germline, CDR1 SGHAT and CDR2 FQNNGV. The CDR3 totals 15 residues. With 5 bases removed from V and 3 bases from J, the gap between germline ends came to 14 bases. The CDR3 nucleotides are TGTGCCAGCAGCCCGCTCGGGGAAGGCAAAAACATTCAGTACTTC. It encodes CASSPLGEGKNIQYF. Full variable domain (missing parts from reference TRBV11-2 and TRBJ2-4): EAGVAQSPRYKIIEKRQSVAFWCNPISGHATLYWYQQILGQGPKLLIQFQNNGVVDDSQLPKDRFSAERLKGVDSTLKIQPAKLEDSAVYLCASSPLGEGKNIQYFGAGTRLSVL.

This clonotype was detected a few times. The chain employs TRBV7-3 and TRBJ2-3, with 8 nucleotides matching TRBD1. Germline trimming cut 5 bases from V and 6 bases from J; bases unmatched to any gene: 10. This CDR3 comprises 15 residues. Germline CDR1 and CDR2: SGHTA and FQGTGA. The CDR3, as DNA: TGTGCCAGCAGCCCCGGACAGGGAGGATTGGATACGCAGTATTTT. It yields the protein CASSPGQGGLDTQYF.

The V call is TRBV6-1, the J call TRBJ1-5; TRBD1 matches at 7 bases. The germline CDR1 and CDR2 sequences are MNHNS and SASEGT. With V trimmed by 6 bases and J by 6 bases, 26 bases remained unmatched. The CDR3 runs 20 residues. CDR3 bases: TGTGCCAGCAGCCGACAGTTACAGGGGCCCGCCCGGAGCAAAGGTCAGCCCCAGCATTTT. This gives the protein CASSRQLQGPARSKGQPQHF.

This clonotype was counted between two and nine times. This chain joins TRBV18 and TRBJ1-5; D not resolved. Germline V lookup: CDR1 KGHSH, CDR2 LQKENI. V was cut by 2 bases and J by 1 base, with 3 bases left in between. This CDR3 has 13 amino acids. The CDR3 protein is CASSPESNQPQHF. The DNA for the CDR3 is TGTGCCAGCTCACCAGAGAGCAATCAGCCCCAGCATTTT.

This chain uses TRBV7-2 with TRBJ2-7; tentative D call: TRBD1 (6 bases). The ends were cut back, 3 bases at V and 5 bases at J, with 20 bases in the middle. This CDR3 has 16 residues. CDR1 and CDR2 from the germline V gene are SGHTA and FQGNSA. The CDR3 loop reads CASSFSFLTGSDEQYF. The DNA of the CDR3 is TGTGCCAGCAGCTTTAGCTTTTTGACAGGATCCGACGAGCAGTACTTC.

The chain is built from TRBV20-1 and TRBJ2-7; D might be TRBD1 (5 bases). V was pared by 5 bases and J by 0 bases, with 14 bases between. Germline V gene lookup returns CDR1 DFQATT and CDR2 SNEGSKA (reference sequence). The CDR3 loop spans 14 amino acids. The CDR3 sequence is CSAQQVLSSYEQYF. The CDR3 region has the DNA TGCAGTGCTCAACAGGTCTTGAGCTCCTACGAGCAGTACTTC.

This clonotype was observed a handful of times. The chain has TRBV19 and TRBJ2-4; weak D call: TRBD1 (6 bases). The germline V gene has CDR1 LNHDA and CDR2 SQIVND (reference sequence). This CDR3 has 15 residues. Trimming took off 2 bases at V and 9 bases at J, with 17 bases between the two ends. Written as DNA, the CDR3 is TGTGCCAGTAGTATATCCCTTAATTACAGGGTCATTCAGTACTTC. It encodes CASSISLNYRVIQYF.

Only a few counts were recorded for this clonotype. V gene TRBV5-1 combines with J gene TRBJ2-1; D remains unclear. Trimming left V 1 base short and J 6 bases short, with 8 bases between. This CDR3 comprises 13 residues. Germline V lookup: CDR1 SGHRS, CDR2 YFSETQ. The CDR3 nucleotides read TGCGCCAGCAGCTTGCTTAGTGTCAATGAGCAGTTCTTC. It yields the protein CASSLLSVNEQFF. The variable domain in full, with the rest retrieved from reference TRBV5-1 and TRBJ2-1, is KAGVTQTPRYLIKTRGQQVTLSCSPISGHRSVSWYQQTPGQGLQFLFEYFSETQRNKGNFPGRFSGRQFSNSRSEMNVSTLELGDSALYLCASSLLSVNEQFFGPGTRLTVL.

The rearrangement joins TRBV3-1 to TRBJ2-1; no clear D. V shed 0 bases and J shed 3 bases, with 9 bases lying between them. CDR3 size: 15 residues. Germline CDR1 is LGHDT and CDR2 is YNNKEL (reference sequence). The CDR3 is CASSQDTGGYNEQFF. CDR3 DNA sequence: TGTGCCAGCAGCCAAGATACTGGCGGCTACAATGAGCAGTTCTTC.

A word on this clonotype: Germline is not matched at one junction end, which may reflect a read error. The J gene is TRBJ1-5, the V gene TRBV28; no clear D. This CDR3 spans 12 amino acids. Germline values: CDR1 MDHEN, CDR2 SYDVKM. In nucleotides, the CDR3 is TGTACCAGCGCCGCGTTGCGGCAGCCCCAGCATTTT. Protein product: CTSAALRQPQHF. The full variable domain, with the rest looked up from reference TRBV28 and TRBJ1-5, is DVKVTQSSRYLVKRTGEKVFLECVQDMDHENMFWYRQDPGLGLRLIYFSYDVKMKEKGDIPEGYSVSREKKERFSLILESASTNQTSMYLCTSAALRQPQHFGDGTRLSIL.

This clonotype has just one count. A single base separates this from a much larger clone, so it may be a read error. V is TRBV13 and J is TRBJ2-6, with D possibly matching TRBD2 (5 bases). This CDR3 spans 17 amino acids. V lost 4 bases and J 0 bases, leaving 13 bases between the germline ends. Germline V CDR1 and CDR2: PRHDT, FYEKMQ (reference sequence). CDR3 sequence reads: CASSSGGTSSGANVLTF. CDR3 sequence (DNA): TGTGCCAGCAGCTCAGGAGGCACCAGCTCTGGGGCCAACGTCCTGACTTTC.

This clonotype was seen a few times. This sequence joins TRBV20-1 and TRBJ1-2, with a possible D match to TRBD1 (6 bases). V gave up 0 bases and J gave up 8 bases, with 13 bases separating them. The CDR3 totals 13 residues. Germline CDR1 reads DFQATT; CDR2 reads SNEGSKA (reference sequence). DNA of the CDR3: TGCAGTGCTAGAGATAGGGGACAAAGCGGCTACACCTTC. Encoded protein: CSARDRGQSGYTF.

The chain links TRBV20-1 to TRBJ2-1; TRBD2 agrees at 8 bases. Trimming cost V 0 bases and J 14 bases; bases outside gene matches: 9. In germline, CDR1 is DFQATT, CDR2 SNEGSKA (reference sequence). CDR3 length: 13 amino acids. CDR3 sequence: CSARDSREGREFF. The CDR3, as DNA: TGCAGTGCTAGAGATTCCCGGGAGGGCCGGGAGTTCTTC.

The rearrangement joins TRBV3-1 to TRBJ2-1, with TRBD2 identical over 8 bases. The CDR3 spans 15 residues. Trimming removed 1 base from V and 8 bases from J; junction bases left unmatched: 7. Germline-derived CDR1 and CDR2 are LGHDT and YNNKEL (reference sequence). The chain's CDR3 is CASSQGGGTRDEQFF. The CDR3 DNA sequence: TGTGCCAGCAGCCAAGGCGGGGGGACCCGAGATGAGCAGTTCTTC.

This clonotype was seen a handful of times. The rearrangement links TRBV7-9 to TRBJ2-5, with 9 bases identical to TRBD2. The CDR3 spans 16 residues. Germline assignment: CDR1 SEHNR and CDR2 FQNEAQ (reference sequence). Trimming removed 3 bases from V and 3 bases from J; junction bases left unmatched: 8. CDR3 DNA: TGTGCCAGCAGCTTCTGGACTAGCGCTAGTAAAGAGACCCAGTACTTC. Translated, it gives CASSFWTSASKETQYF.

The genes are TRBV5-1 and TRBJ1-2; TRBD1 matches at 8 bases. Per the germline V gene, CDR1 is SGHRS and CDR2 is YFSETQ. V was clipped by 2 bases and J by 0 bases; unmatched bases: 6. This CDR3 region has 16 residues. DNA for the CDR3: TGCGCCAGCAGCTTTTCCGGGACAGGCGCTAACTATGGCTACACCTTC. Translated: CASSFSGTGANYGYTF.

This clonotype was seen more than once but under ten times. The chain employs TRBV25-1 and TRBJ2-3; 9 nucleotides line up with TRBD1. Germline CDR1 and CDR2: MGHDK and SYGVNS. Trimming at V came to 8 bases and at J to 1 base, leaving 4 bases not matched to a gene. The CDR3 has 14 amino acids. CDR3 coding DNA: TGTGCCAGCGCCCGGGACAGGGGCACAGATACGCAGTATTTT. This encodes CASARDRGTDTQYF.

This clonotype was found many times. The J gene is TRBJ2-7, the V gene TRBV29-1, with TRBD1 matching over 7 bases. The CDR3 has 13 residues. Per the germline V gene, CDR1 is SQVTM and CDR2 is ANQGSEA. The ends lost 4 bases at V and 4 bases at J; junction bases unmatched: 7. The CDR3 nucleotides read TGCAGCGTTGTTTTAGGGGGCCGGTACGAGCAGTACTTC. Translated: CSVVLGGRYEQYF.

This clonotype was seen a few times. V usage is TRBV2 and J usage is TRBJ2-1; D assignment may be TRBD1 or TRBD2 (5 bases each). The V and J ends lost 6 bases and 0 bases respectively, with 12 bases between them. The CDR3 contains 15 residues. Germline CDR1 is SNHLY and CDR2 is FYNNEI. The CDR3 DNA is TGTGCCAGCAGCTCAGAGGGGCTCTCCTACAATGAGCAGTTCTTC. It yields the protein CASSSEGLSYNEQFF.